A single sample is the source of the 5 T cell receptor beta chains below, sequenced in a study of blood T cell repertoires in COVID-19. TCRdb keeps only in-frame clones here, not all; method: immunoSEQ multiplex PCR. The sample includes 87,000 or so clones, around 84% of them seen just once. Source material: peripheral blood. The receptors come from a woman older than 75 in a cohort sampled during active or convalescent COVID-19.

The rearrangement joins TRBV13 to TRBJ1-1; TRBD1 might be the D (5 bases). The CDR3 runs 15 residues. Germline CDR1 and CDR2: PRHDT and FYEKMQ (reference sequence). Trimming pared 6 bases from V and 1 base from J, leaving 15 bases between. This chain's CDR3 is CASSLVGARNTEAFF. CDR3 sequence (DNA): TGTGCCAGCAGTCTAGTAGGGGCGAGGAACACTGAAGCTTTCTTT.

The genes are TRBV19 and TRBJ1-4; D remains unclear. The V and J ends lost 3 bases and 7 bases respectively, with 9 bases between them. Germline V lookup: CDR1 LNHDA, CDR2 SQIVND (reference sequence). The CDR3 covers 13 residues. CDR3 sequence (DNA): TGTGCCAGTAGTATCCCCCCATCTGAAAAACTGTTTTTT. Amino acid sequence: CASSIPPSEKLFF. The entire variable domain, with the rest obtained from reference TRBV19 and TRBJ1-4, is as follows: DGGITQSPKYLFRKEGQNVTLSCEQNLNHDAMYWYRQDPGQGLRLIYYSQIVNDFQKGDIAEGYSVSREKKESFPLTVTSAQKNPTAFYLCASSIPPSEKLFFGSGTQLSVL.

The genes are TRBV10-3 and TRBJ2-1; D perhaps matches TRBD2 (6 bases). Germline V gene lookup returns CDR1 ENHRY and CDR2 SYGVKD. Between the trimmed V and J ends, which lost 10 bases and 0 bases, there was a span of 13 bases. This CDR3 region has 14 residues. The CDR3 region is CATERASSYNEQFF. As DNA, the CDR3 is TGTGCCACCGAGCGGGCGAGCTCCTACAATGAGCAGTTCTTC.

V is TRBV18 and J is TRBJ1-1; the match to TRBD1 covers 9 bases. The CDR3 covers 14 residues. Germline CDR1 and CDR2: KGHSH and LQKENI. Trimming cost V 5 bases and J 4 bases; bases outside gene matches: 5. The CDR3 here is CASSTGQGGTEAFF. In DNA form, the CDR3 reads TGTGCCAGCTCAACGGGACAGGGAGGCACTGAAGCTTTCTTT.

The rearrangement joins TRBV19 to TRBJ2-5; no clear D gene. The CDR3 totals 14 residues. The V end was cut by 3 bases, the J end by 5 bases, with 13 bases between. CDR1 and CDR2 (germline): LNHDA, SQIVND (reference sequence). As DNA, the CDR3 is TGTGCCAGTAGTATCTCCACGGCGCGGGAGACCCAGTACTTC. Its protein product is CASSISTARETQYF.